A single sample gave rise to the 2 T cell receptor beta chains below, sequenced in a study of PD-1 blockade in classical Hodgkin lymphoma. Each patient experienced a relapse that followed autologous stem cell transplantation, and brentuximab vedotin exposure varied. It was by magnetic negative selection that CD8+ T cells were isolated from thawed PBMCs. TCRdb keeps only in-frame clones here, not all; method: immunoSEQ multiplex PCR. The sample holds roughly 2,700 clones, roughly 65% seen once. The sequencing here drew on CD8+ T cells from blood, taken at baseline. These receptor sequences come from a human donor with classical Hodgkin lymphoma.

The CDR3 DNA sequence: TGTGCCAGCAGTTTAAAAGATGGCGGAATCACAGATACGCAGTATTTT. It codes for CASSLKDGGITDTQYF. This chain uses TRBV27 with TRBJ2-3; no clear D gene. V lost 2 bases to trimming and J lost 2 bases, with 14 bases between them. Germline V gene sequence: CDR1 MNHEY, CDR2 SMNVEV (reference sequence). The CDR3 extends over 16 amino acids.

The V gene is TRBV5-6, the J gene TRBJ1-2; unclear D gene. V lost 4 bases, J lost 3 bases, and 13 bases lay in between. The V gene's germline CDR1 is SGHDT and CDR2 YYEEEE. The CDR3 totals 14 residues. In DNA, the CDR3 is TGTGCCAGCAGCCAGGCAGCACTCTACTATGGCTACACCTTC. Protein product: CASSQAALYYGYTF.